The 22 T cell receptor beta chains reported below all come from one sample, sequenced in a study of blood T cell repertoires in COVID-19. Only in-frame clones appear in the TCRdb table, and some are missing; sequencing was by immunoSEQ multiplex PCR. The repertoire holds 99,000 or so clones, with roughly 76% as singletons. The sequenced sample was peripheral blood. The source of these receptors is a woman between 65 and 79 years old with acute or convalescent COVID-19.

This clone was counted a single time. The chain employs TRBV7-2 and TRBJ1-6, with TRBD1 identical over 8 bases. Germline CDR1 reads SGHTA; CDR2 reads FQGNSA. V was clipped by 5 bases and J by 6 bases; unmatched bases: 6. The CDR3 runs 15 residues. CDR3 DNA: TGTGCCAGCAGCAAACGACAGGGGAGTAATTCACCCCTCCACTTT. The encoded protein is CASSKRQGSNSPLHF.

The chain combines TRBV27 with TRBJ1-1, with D possibly matching TRBD1 (5 bases). Germline CDR1 and CDR2: MNHEY and SMNVEV (reference sequence). This CDR3 contains 12 residues. Trimming took 9 bases from V and 7 from J, leaving 15 bases between them. CDR3: CASWGGDLEAFF. Here the CDR3 DNA reads TGTGCCAGTTGGGGGGGAGATCTTGAAGCTTTCTTT.

The chain is built from TRBV5-6 and TRBJ2-5, with TRBD2 identical over 9 bases. Germline CDR1 is SGHDT and CDR2 is YYEEEE. CDR3 length equals 15 residues. V was clipped by 0 bases and J by 5 bases; unmatched bases: 5. CDR3 nucleotide sequence: TGTGCCAGCAGCTTGGTACTAGCGGGCAGGGAGACCCAGTACTTC. This translates into CASSLVLAGRETQYF.

This sequence joins TRBV28 and TRBJ1-2; maybe TRBD1 (5 bases). With 6 bases removed from V and 4 bases from J, the gap between germline ends came to 9 bases. The germline CDR1 and CDR2 sequences are MDHEN and SYDVKM. This CDR3 has 12 residues. The CDR3 protein is CASSTGIYGYTF. The CDR3 DNA is TGTGCCAGCAGCACAGGCATCTATGGCTACACCTTC.

A single count supports this clone. This chain joins TRBV5-1 and TRBJ2-3, with D unclear. Germline V lookup: CDR1 SGHRS, CDR2 YFSETQ. The CDR3 covers 14 residues. V lost 0 bases and J 0 bases, leaving 5 bases between the germline ends. The CDR3 coding sequence is TGCGCCAGCAGCTTGGAACAAAGCACAGATACGCAGTATTTT. Protein: CASSLEQSTDTQYF.

This clone has more than one count but fewer than ten. This chain uses TRBV4-3 with TRBJ2-7; 10 bases are shared with TRBD1. The CDR3 is made up of 15 amino acids. The ends lost 2 bases at V and 3 bases at J; junction bases unmatched: 4. Germline V gives CDR1 LGHNA, CDR2 YSLEER. The CDR3 reads CASSQSGQGNYEQYF. CDR3 nucleotide sequence: TGCGCCAGCAGCCAATCGGGACAGGGGAACTACGAGCAGTACTTC.

In DNA form, the CDR3 reads TGTGCCAGCAGTGCCGTTGGGACAGGGGGCTGGCAGCCCCAGCATTTT. Protein product: CASSAVGTGGWQPQHF. The rearrangement joins TRBV2 to TRBJ1-5, with TRBD1 matching over 12 bases. Germline-derived CDR1 and CDR2 are SNHLY and FYNNEI. J was trimmed by 7 bases and V by 4 bases; bases with no gene match: 8. CDR3 length equals 16 residues. Supplemented by reference TRBV2 and TRBJ1-5, the full variable domain reads EPEVTQTPSHQVTQMGQEVILRCVPISNHLYFYWYRQILGQKVEFLVSFYNNEISEKSEIFDDQFSVERPDGSNFTLKIRSTKLEDSAMYFCASSAVGTGGWQPQHFGDGTRLSIL.

The chain couples TRBV7-8 to TRBJ2-1; 10 bases map to TRBD2. This CDR3 has 20 amino acids. Trimming removed 1 base from V and 5 bases from J; junction bases left unmatched: 17. From germline, CDR1 is SGHVS and CDR2 FQNEAQ. The CDR3: CASSLEPEVRLAGVNNEQFF. The DNA for the CDR3 is TGTGCCAGCAGCTTAGAGCCCGAGGTGAGGCTAGCGGGAGTAAACAATGAGCAGTTCTTC.

J is TRBJ1-6 and V is TRBV7-2, with no clear D. The V and J ends lost 4 bases and 8 bases respectively, with 12 bases between them. The CDR3 contains 14 residues. The germline V gene has CDR1 SGHTA and CDR2 FQGNSA. In nucleotides, the CDR3 is TGTGCCAGCAGCTCCCCTGTACAGTATTCACCCCTCCACTTT. Its translation is CASSSPVQYSPLHF.

This chain links TRBV3-1 (or the pseudogene TRBV3-2) with TRBJ2-7; 8 bases are shared with TRBD2. This CDR3 has 14 residues. J lost 6 bases, V lost 5 bases, and 9 bases had no gene match. Germline V gene lookup returns CDR1 LGHDT and CDR2 YNNKEL (reference sequence). CDR3 loop: CASSYPGREAEQYF. The CDR3 DNA follows: TGTGCCAGCAGCTACCCCGGGCGGGAGGCCGAGCAGTACTTC.

As DNA, the CDR3 is TGTGCCAGCAGCGGTAGGGGTCAGGTTGCCTACGAGCAGTACTTC. This sequence encodes CASSGRGQVAYEQYF. This chain links TRBV7-2 with TRBJ2-7; TRBD1 is a possible D gene (5 bases). The length of the CDR3 is 15 residues. Germline V CDR1 and CDR2: SGHTA, FQGNSA. Trimming took 5 bases from V and 2 from J, leaving 16 bases between them. The full variable domain, with the rest looked up from reference TRBV7-2 and TRBJ2-7, is GAGVSQSPSNKVTEKGKDVELRCDPISGHTALYWYRQSLGQGLEFLIYFQGNSAPDKSGLPSDRFSAERTGGSVSTLTIQRTQQEDSAVYLCASSGRGQVAYEQYFGPGTRLTVT.

The genes are TRBV5-1 and TRBJ2-5; maybe TRBD1 (5 bases). The CDR3 runs to 14 residues. The germline V and J ends were trimmed by 0 bases and 5 bases, with 11 bases remaining between them. The germline CDR1 and CDR2 sequences are SGHRS and YFSETQ. In DNA form, the CDR3 reads TGCGCCAGCAGCTTGGTTCCAGGGAAGGAGACCCAGTACTTC. Its protein product is CASSLVPGKETQYF.

The chain combines TRBV6-6 with TRBJ1-2; 7 bases agree with TRBD1. This CDR3 has 16 amino acids. CDR1 is MNHNY, CDR2 SVGAGI, per germline (reference sequence). J was trimmed by 7 bases and V by 5 bases; bases with no gene match: 16. The CDR3 is CASSPTGRGQILGYTF. The CDR3 DNA follows: TGTGCCAGCAGTCCAACCGGCCGGGGACAGATTCTTGGCTACACCTTC.

This chain connects TRBV2 to TRBJ2-1; D gene unclear. Trimming stripped 1 base from V and 6 bases from J, with 13 bases between. Germline CDR1 reads SNHLY; CDR2 reads FYNNEI. CDR3 length: 15 amino acids. The CDR3 DNA sequence: TGTGCCAGCAGTGAAGTCTTAGTAGGAGCCAATGAGCAGTTCTTC. Translation gives CASSEVLVGANEQFF. Variable domain in full (rest from reference TRBV2 and TRBJ2-1): EPEVTQTPSHQVTQMGQEVILRCVPISNHLYFYWYRQILGQKVEFLVSFYNNEISEKSEIFDDQFSVERPDGSNFTLKIRSTKLEDSAMYFCASSEVLVGANEQFFGPGTRLTVL.

This clone was observed a single time. This chain joins TRBV7-8 and TRBJ2-2; 9 nucleotides agree with TRBD2. Per germline, CDR1 SGHVS and CDR2 FQNEAQ. This CDR3 is built from 19 residues. The V segment lost 1 base and the J segment 1 base; nucleotides outside the gene matches: 10. CDR3 sequence: CASSLVYPSGAQNTGELFF. CDR3 sequence (DNA): TGTGCCAGCAGCTTAGTGTATCCTAGCGGGGCGCAGAACACCGGGGAGCTGTTTTTT.

The CDR3 DNA is TGTGCCAGCAGTTTCGACAGGGCCCTTGAAGCTTTCTTT. Residues: CASSFDRALEAFF. V is TRBV12-3 or TRBV12-4 and J is TRBJ1-1; 7 bases are a match to TRBD1. V was clipped by 3 bases and J by 7 bases; unmatched bases: 5. The CDR3 extends over 13 amino acids.

The V gene is TRBV5-1, the J gene TRBJ2-2; D remains unclear. The CDR3 has 15 amino acids. Trimming cost V 4 bases and J 4 bases, with 14 bases left between them. Looked up from germline, CDR1 is SGHRS and CDR2 is YFSETQ. The chain's CDR3 is CASSLDLPGTGELFF. The CDR3 DNA sequence: TGCGCCAGCAGCCTGGACCTCCCGGGCACCGGGGAGCTGTTTTTT.

The V and J genes are TRBV6-5 and TRBJ2-5, with TRBD1 matching 8 bases. V was pared by 7 bases and J by 5 bases, with 6 bases of the junction left unmatched. The CDR3 extends over 13 amino acids. Germline CDR1 MNHEY, CDR2 SVGAGI. CDR3 coding DNA: TGTGCCAGCACCCAGGGGGCTTATGAGACCCAGTACTTC. This encodes CASTQGAYETQYF.

V usage is TRBV18 and J usage is TRBJ1-6; 9 nucleotides agree with TRBD1. The CDR3 sequence is 19 residues long. Unmatched junction bases numbered 11, after V lost 5 bases and J lost 0 bases. Germline values: CDR1 KGHSH, CDR2 LQKENI. The CDR3 spells CASSSTATGGSSYNSPLHF. The CDR3 region has the DNA TGTGCCAGCTCATCCACCGCGACAGGGGGGAGCTCCTATAATTCACCCCTCCACTTT.

V and J are TRBV6-5 and TRBJ1-6; D call uncertain. The CDR3 has 12 residues. V was pared by 5 bases and J by 13 bases, with 12 bases between. Germline values: CDR1 MNHEY, CDR2 SVGAGI. CDR3 bases: TGTGCCAGCAGTCAGAGAGGTGCGCCCCTCCACTTT. Protein product: CASSQRGAPLHF.

This clone was observed many times. The rearrangement links TRBV12-3 or TRBV12-4 to TRBJ1-2; D may be TRBD1 (5 bases). The V end lost 3 bases, the J end lost 6 bases, and 8 bases lay between the germline ends. This CDR3 is 12 amino acids long. The CDR3 DNA reads TGTGCCAGCAGTTTTACCAGGGATGGCTACACCTTC. This encodes CASSFTRDGYTF.

V is TRBV19 and J is TRBJ1-1, with D possibly being TRBD1 (6 bases). CDR1 and CDR2 from the germline V gene are LNHDA and SQIVND (reference sequence). V lost 1 base and J 6 bases, leaving 18 bases between the germline ends. This CDR3 comprises 16 residues. Written as DNA, the CDR3 is TGTGCCAGTAGTATAGGGCGTCCAGGGGAAGTTCCTGAAGCTTTCTTT. Translating gives CASSIGRPGEVPEAFF.